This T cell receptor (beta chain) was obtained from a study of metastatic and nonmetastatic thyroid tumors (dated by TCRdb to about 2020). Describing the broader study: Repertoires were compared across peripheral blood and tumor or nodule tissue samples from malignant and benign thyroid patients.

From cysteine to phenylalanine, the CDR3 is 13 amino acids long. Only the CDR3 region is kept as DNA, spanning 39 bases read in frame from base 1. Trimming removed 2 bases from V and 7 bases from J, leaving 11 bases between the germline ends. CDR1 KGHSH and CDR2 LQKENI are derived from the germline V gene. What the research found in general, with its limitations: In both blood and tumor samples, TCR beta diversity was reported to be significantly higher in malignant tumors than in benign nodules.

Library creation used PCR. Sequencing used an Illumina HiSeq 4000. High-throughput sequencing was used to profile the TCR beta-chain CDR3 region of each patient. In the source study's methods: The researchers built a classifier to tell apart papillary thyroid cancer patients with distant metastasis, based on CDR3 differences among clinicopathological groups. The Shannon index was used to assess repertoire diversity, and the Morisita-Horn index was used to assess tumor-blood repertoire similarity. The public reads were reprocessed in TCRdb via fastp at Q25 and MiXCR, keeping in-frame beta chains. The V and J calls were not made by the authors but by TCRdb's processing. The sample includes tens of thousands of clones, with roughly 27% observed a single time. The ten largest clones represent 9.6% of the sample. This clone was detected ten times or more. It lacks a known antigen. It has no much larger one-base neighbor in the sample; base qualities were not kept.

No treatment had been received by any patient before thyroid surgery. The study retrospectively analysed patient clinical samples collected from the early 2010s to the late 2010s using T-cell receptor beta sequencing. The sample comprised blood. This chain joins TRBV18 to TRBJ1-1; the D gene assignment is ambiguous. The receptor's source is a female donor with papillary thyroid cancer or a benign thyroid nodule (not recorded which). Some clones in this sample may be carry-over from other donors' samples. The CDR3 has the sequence CASSPDPKGEAFF. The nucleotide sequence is TGTGCCAGCTCACCAGACCCAAAGGGTGAAGCTTTCTTT.